The clone carrying this T cell receptor (beta chain) was counted many times. Its specificity is unknown. Trimming pared 4 bases from V and 0 bases from J, leaving 19 bases between. Germline V gene lookup returns CDR1 SQVTM and CDR2 ANQGSEA. The CDR3 extends over 17 amino acids. TCRdb called the RT-PCR reads again in MiXCR, with one record for every CDR3 protein. The data hold 450,000 to 500,000 distinct CDR3 sequences, with roughly 9.8% observed a single time. This entry belongs to a study of response to subunit inactivated influenza vaccine. Findings of the study overall: Authors suggested few new T cells are recruited by each seasonal influenza vaccination.

The chain uses TRBV29-1 and TRBJ2-1; D tentatively fits TRBD1 or TRBD2 (5 bases each). This sample comprised PBMCs from blood, obtained roughly 45 days after vaccination. The clonotype was recovered from a man aged 45-65 years who received an inactivated influenza vaccine. The CDR3 loop is CSVGTSGRGSSYNEQFF. As DNA, the CDR3 is TGCAGCGTTGGAACTAGTGGTAGGGGCAGCTCCTACAATGAGCAGTTCTTC.